This record looks at one T cell receptor (beta chain) sequence and its context. An input of roughly 0.45 to 1 ug of RNA was subjected to reverse transcription using random hexamers. Via MiXCR, TCRdb re-called the immunoSEQ multiplex PCR reads, giving one row per CDR3 protein. The table lists roughly 100,000 distinct CDR3 sequences, roughly 94% of them singletons, with approximately 0.3% in the top ten. The sample is drawn from a study of CD8 T cells in Susac syndrome. The sequence was collected from a human donor with Susac syndrome. The sequenced material came from CD4+ T cells from PBMCs.

CDR3 DNA sequence: TGTGCCAGCAGCCCCCCCCTGAACTATGGCTACACCTTC. It translates to CASSPPLNYGYTF. This chain joins TRBV12-3 or TRBV12-4 and TRBJ1-2; no reliable D call. The length of the CDR3 is 13 residues. The V end lost 6 bases, the J end lost 2 bases, and 10 bases lay between the germline ends.